One sample yielded the 21 T cell receptor beta chains listed below, sequenced in a study of cytomegalovirus exposure and HLA in healthy donors. The PCR employed 60 Vbeta primers together with 13 Jbeta primers. Only in-frame clones appear in the TCRdb table, and some are missing; sequencing was by immunoSEQ multiplex PCR. This table holds roughly 92,000 clones, roughly three quarters found once. Sequences were obtained from PBMCs. The receptors come from a woman between 45 and 60 years old in good health and CMV-seropositive.

The chain carries TRBV30 and TRBJ1-2, with D tentatively TRBD1 (6 bases). The CDR3 length is 11 residues. V lost 6 bases, J lost 8 bases, and 13 bases lay in between. The germline CDR1 and CDR2 sequences are GTSNPN and SVGIG (reference sequence). CDR3 amino acids: CACPGQSGYTF. As DNA, the CDR3 is TGTGCCTGTCCCGGACAGTCCGGCTACACCTTC.

This chain's CDR3 is CASSLEFRDRVKGYTF. The CDR3 region has the DNA TGTGCCAGCAGCTTGGAATTTAGGGACAGGGTGAAAGGCTACACCTTC. V usage is TRBV5-6 and J usage is TRBJ1-2; 9 nucleotides align to TRBD1. Per germline, CDR1 SGHDT and CDR2 YYEEEE. This CDR3 has 16 residues. The V gene end was trimmed by 0 bases and the J gene end by 8 bases; junction bases not matched to a gene: 11.

As regards this clone: One end of the junction varies from germline; a read error may be responsible. V usage is TRBV27 and J usage is TRBJ2-7; 12 bases line up with TRBD2. Germline V gives CDR1 MNHEY, CDR2 SMNVEV (reference sequence). There are 14 residues in the CDR3. As DNA, the CDR3 is TGTGCCAGCAGTTTATCCCGGACTAGCGGGAACCCACGGTTC. It translates to CASSLSRTSGNPRF.

V and J are TRBV27 and TRBJ2-2, with 9 bases matching TRBD2. The CDR3 sequence is 16 residues long. Trimming removed 5 bases from V and 4 bases from J; junction bases left unmatched: 8. Germline V CDR1 and CDR2: MNHEY, SMNVEV (reference sequence). The CDR3 region has the DNA TGTGCCAGCAGTGCCCGCGGGGGGGCCGGCACCGGGGAGCTGTTTTTT. Amino acids: CASSARGGAGTGELFF.

The chain uses TRBV9 and TRBJ2-1; 10 nucleotides line up with TRBD2. CDR1 SGDLS and CDR2 YYNGEE come from the germline V gene. Losses at the gene ends were 4 bases for V and 3 bases for J; bases not matched to a gene: 7. CDR3 size: 16 residues. This CDR3 is CASSPPSGSSYNEQFF. The CDR3 bases are TGTGCCAGCAGCCCCCCTAGCGGGAGTAGCTACAATGAGCAGTTCTTC. The full variable domain, completed using reference TRBV9 and TRBJ2-1, is DSGVTQTPKHLITATGQRVTLRCSPRSGDLSVYWYQQSLDQGLQFLIQYYNGEERAKGNILERFSAQQFPDLHSELNLSSLELGDSALYFCASSPPSGSSYNEQFFGPGTRLTVL.

The chain uses TRBV5-1 and TRBJ1-4; no reliable D call. Germline-derived CDR1 and CDR2 are SGHRS and YFSETQ. Trimming stripped 7 bases from V and 5 bases from J, with 15 bases between. The CDR3 totals 14 residues. The DNA of the CDR3 is TGCGCCAGCGGCCGGGATTCAGTAAATGAAAAACTGTTTTTT. Encoded protein: CASGRDSVNEKLFF.

The V gene is TRBV9, the J gene TRBJ2-2; TRBD2 matches at 7 bases. Germline-derived CDR1 and CDR2 are SGDLS and YYNGEE. This CDR3 has 16 residues. The trim removed 4 bases at V and 0 bases at J, leaving 6 bases unmatched. CDR3 amino acids: CASSSTSAANTGELFF. CDR3 nucleotides: TGTGCCAGCAGCAGCACTAGCGCTGCGAACACCGGGGAGCTGTTTTTT.

V usage is TRBV19 and J usage is TRBJ2-7, with 10 bases lining up with TRBD1. CDR1 is LNHDA and CDR2 is SQIVND in the germline V gene (reference sequence). The CDR3 is 14 amino acids. V lost 6 bases and J lost 6; bases outside the gene matches: 8. The CDR3 DNA reads as TGTGCCAGTAGCCCGGGACAGGGGATCCTCGAGCAGTACTTC. It yields the protein CASSPGQGILEQYF.

V is TRBV11-3 and J is TRBJ2-3, with a weak D call TRBD1 (5 bases). V dropped 1 base and J dropped 6 bases, with 23 bases sitting between them. The CDR3 is 18 amino acids. Germline V gene lookup returns CDR1 SGHNT and CDR2 YENEEA. The CDR3 nucleotides read TGTGCCAGCAGCTTAGGGGCAGGGTGGTCCACCGCCACGGATACGCAGTATTTT. Its protein is CASSLGAGWSTATDTQYF.

J is TRBJ1-4 and V is TRBV18, with 9 bases matching TRBD1. V was clipped by 2 bases and J by 8 bases; unmatched bases: 3. CDR1 and CDR2 from the germline V gene are KGHSH and LQKENI. The CDR3 consists of 14 residues. CDR3 region: CASSPGQGSEKLFF. For the CDR3, the DNA is TGTGCCAGCTCACCAGGACAGGGGTCCGAAAAACTGTTTTTT.

J is TRBJ1-1 and V is TRBV5-1; TRBD1 matches 7 bases. From germline, CDR1 is SGHRS and CDR2 YFSETQ. The CDR3 covers 14 residues. Trimming took 6 bases from V and 3 from J; bases not matched to a gene: 8. The CDR3 DNA is TGCGCCAGCAACTTCATCACAGGGGACACTGAAGCTTTCTTT. Amino acid sequence: CASNFITGDTEAFF. The full variable domain, its missing parts supplied by reference TRBV5-1 and TRBJ1-1, is KAGVTQTPRYLIKTRGQQVTLSCSPISGHRSVSWYQQTPGQGLQFLFEYFSETQRNKGNFPGRFSGRQFSNSRSEMNVSTLELGDSALYLCASNFITGDTEAFFGQGTRLTVV.

V usage is TRBV2 and J usage is TRBJ2-5; TRBD1 matches 9 bases. J was trimmed by 3 bases and V by 8 bases; bases with no gene match: 4. The CDR3 has 13 residues. CDR1 and CDR2 (germline): SNHLY, FYNNEI. The DNA of the CDR3 is TGTGCCAGCTGGGACAGGGTTGAAGAGACCCAGTACTTC. Translation: CASWDRVEETQYF.

The rearrangement links TRBV7-2 to TRBJ2-2; 8 nucleotides agree with TRBD1. V dropped 2 bases and J dropped 5; count of bases not matched to a gene: 1. Germline V CDR1 and CDR2: SGHTA, FQGNSA. This CDR3 comprises 14 residues. CDR3 sequence reads: CASSLQGATGELFF. The CDR3 DNA follows: TGTGCCAGCAGCTTACAGGGGGCGACCGGGGAGCTGTTTTTT. Together with reference TRBV7-2 and TRBJ2-2, the CDR3 gives the full variable domain: GAGVSQSPSNKVTEKGKDVELRCDPISGHTALYWYRQSLGQGLEFLIYFQGNSAPDKSGLPSDRFSAERTGGSVSTLTIQRTQQEDSAVYLCASSLQGATGELFFGEGSRLTVL.

This rearrangement joins TRBV7-3 to TRBJ1-2; TRBD1 is a possible D gene (5 bases). Trimming cost V 4 bases and J 4 bases, with 13 bases left between them. Germline assignment: CDR1 SGHTA and CDR2 FQGTGA. CDR3 length: 14 amino acids. CDR3 loop: CASSSSAQGYGYTF. DNA of the CDR3: TGTGCCAGCAGCTCCTCCGCTCAGGGCTATGGCTACACCTTC.

This clone was observed a single time. In DNA, the CDR3 is TGCGCCAGCAGCTTGGGTGACAGCTATAATTCACCCCTCCACTTT. Its translation is CASSLGDSYNSPLHF. The chain combines TRBV5-1 with TRBJ1-6, with a tentative D call TRBD1 (5 bases). The CDR3 totals 15 residues. Per the germline V gene, CDR1 is SGHRS and CDR2 is YFSETQ. Between the trimmed V and J ends, which lost 0 bases and 3 bases, there was a span of 7 bases.

This clone has just one count. The gene calls are TRBV11-3 and TRBJ2-7; 9 bases line up with TRBD2. The J segment lost 5 bases and the V segment lost 1 base, leaving 9 bases of the junction unmatched. The germline V gene has CDR1 SGHNT and CDR2 YENEEA. The CDR3 spans 16 residues. Here the CDR3 DNA reads TGTGCCAGCAGCTTAGTTCTAGCGGGGAAGAACGACGAGCAGTACTTC. It is translated as CASSLVLAGKNDEQYF.

V and J are TRBV15 and TRBJ2-7; 10 bases match TRBD1. Germline CDR1 reads LNHNV; CDR2 reads YYDKDF (reference sequence). J gave up 1 base and V 3 bases, and 6 bases lay outside the gene matches. There are 16 residues in the CDR3. The chain's CDR3 is CATSSGEGQGSYEQYV. CDR3 nucleotides: TGTGCCACCAGCAGCGGGGAGGGACAGGGGTCCTACGAGCAGTACGTC.

The chain links TRBV7-9 to TRBJ1-1; D is unresolved. The CDR3 contains 13 residues. The V gene's germline CDR1 is SEHNR and CDR2 FQNEAQ (reference sequence). Trimming pared 7 bases from V and 1 base from J, leaving 10 bases between. The CDR3 sequence: CASTRNKNTEAFF. CDR3 nucleotides: TGTGCCAGCACCCGTAACAAGAACACTGAAGCTTTCTTT.

The V and J genes are TRBV19 and TRBJ1-6, with D unclear. V was clipped by 5 bases and J by 12 bases, with 11 bases between them. Germline V gives CDR1 LNHDA, CDR2 SQIVND (reference sequence). The CDR3 has 12 residues. This CDR3 reads CASSSTNRPLHF. The CDR3 DNA reads TGTGCCAGTAGTTCGACAAACCGACCCCTCCACTTT. Drawing the rest from reference TRBV19 and TRBJ1-6, the complete variable domain is DGGITQSPKYLFRKEGQNVTLSCEQNLNHDAMYWYRQDPGQGLRLIYYSQIVNDFQKGDIAEGYSVSREKKESFPLTVTSAQKNPTAFYLCASSSTNRPLHFGNGTRLTVT.

The chain has TRBV7-9 and TRBJ1-1, with 7 bases identical to TRBD1. With V trimmed by 5 bases and J by 3 bases, 6 bases remained unmatched. CDR3 length: 14 amino acids. From germline, CDR1 is SEHNR and CDR2 FQNEAQ (reference sequence). CDR3 in amino acids: CASSPRGYDTEAFF. DNA of the CDR3: TGTGCCAGCAGCCCCAGGGGGTATGACACTGAAGCTTTCTTT.

The chain carries TRBV7-3 and TRBJ2-3; 14 bases match TRBD2. V dropped 5 bases and J dropped 0; count of bases not matched to a gene: 10. The CDR3 is 19 amino acids. Germline V gene data show CDR1 as SGHTA and CDR2 as FQGTGA. CDR3 loop: CASSPKGLAGAGSTDTQYF. The CDR3 DNA sequence: TGTGCCAGCAGCCCAAAGGGACTAGCGGGAGCCGGAAGCACAGATACGCAGTATTTT.